This is a list of T cell receptor beta chains from one sample in a study of cytomegalovirus exposure and HLA in healthy donors. The protocol was immunoSEQ multiplex PCR, while the TCRdb copy is restricted to in-frame clones and leaves out a portion. The repertoire holds around 150,000 clones, with roughly 90% as singletons. The specimen sequenced was PBMCs. All receptors derive from a woman aged 25 to 39 in good health and CMV-seronegative. CDR3s include the opening cysteine and the closing phenylalanine or tryptophan. A D gene is named only where the DNA matches it firmly. Rows give clone size only sometimes, using once, few, many, or a class for an expanded clone.

V gene	clone size	D gene	J gene	CDR3 DNA	CDR3 protein
TRBV20-1	once	TRBD2	TRBJ2-1	TGCAGTGCAGAACTAGCGGGTGAGCAGTTCTTC	CSAELAGEQFF
TRBV6-5	.	.	TRBJ1-2	TGTGCCAGCAGCGCTCGACCTGCTAACTATGGCTACACCTTC	CASSARPANYGYTF
TRBV7-3	once	.	TRBJ1-4	TGTGCCAGCAGCTTAAACACGGCGGCAACTAATGAAAAACTGTTTTTT	CASSLNTAATNEKLFF
TRBV28	.	.	TRBJ2-7	TGTGCCAGCAGTTTCTTCCCTTCCCGGTACAGCTCCTACGAGCAGTACTTC	CASSFFPSRYSSYEQYF
TRBV2	.	.	TRBJ2-3	TGTGCCAGCAGCCTAGCCGTCGGGACAGATACGCAGTATTTT	CASSLAVGTDTQYF
TRBV27	.	.	TRBJ1-5	TGTGCCAGCAGTGCCAGGGTTAGCAATCAGCCCCAGCATTTT	CASSARVSNQPQHF
TRBV7-9	.	TRBD1	TRBJ2-2	TGTGCCAGCAGCTTACGGGACAGGGGGACCGGGGAGCTGTTTTTT	CASSLRDRGTGELFF
TRBV11-2	once	TRBD2	TRBJ2-1	TGTGCCAGCAGCCAATCCCCTGGCGGGAGATACAATGAGCAGTTCTTC	CASSQSPGGRYNEQFF
TRBV4-3	.	.	TRBJ1-6	TGCGCCAGCAGCCAAACGGGAGCTCTTAATTCACCCCTCCACTTT	CASSQTGALNSPLHF
TRBV7-7	.	.	TRBJ2-5	TGTGCTAGCAGCTCTACTAGGTTAGAGACCCAGTACTTC	CASSSTRLETQYF
TRBV6-1	.	.	TRBJ2-5	TGTGCCAGCGGGCGCAGGGCTGGAGAGACCCAGTACTTC	CASGRRAGETQYF
TRBV18	.	.	TRBJ1-5	TGTGCCAGCTCACCGTCTCAGTATCAGCCCCAGCATTTT	CASSPSQYQPQHF
TRBV5-5	.	TRBD1	TRBJ1-6	TGTGCCAGCAGCTTGCCGACAGGGGGAAATTCACCCCTCCACTTT	CASSLPTGGNSPLHF
TRBV6-5	many	TRBD2	TRBJ2-2	TGTGCCAGCAGTGGTATAGCGGGGGACACCGGGGAGCTGTTTTTT	CASSGIAGDTGELFF
TRBV19	.	.	TRBJ2-3	TGTGCCAGTACCCGTAGGGGGGAGGGTACGCAGTATTTT	CASTRRGEGTQYF
TRBV10-2	.	.	TRBJ1-1	TGCGCCAGCAGTGGCCCCGAAGCTTTCTTT	CASSGPEAFF
TRBV7-3	.	.	TRBJ1-3	TGTGCCAGCAGCTTAGTTGGGACAGGAAACACCATATATTTT	CASSLVGTGNTIYF
TRBV7-2	.	.	TRBJ1-3	TGTGCCATCCTACGTACGGGAGACTCTGGAAACACCATATATTTT	CAILRTGDSGNTIYF
TRBV28	.	.	TRBJ1-1	TGTGCCAGCAGTTACAAATGGACTGAAGCTTTCTTT	CASSYKWTEAFF
TRBV27	.	.	TRBJ1-4	TGTGCCAGCAGTTTATCTATACAGAATGAAAAACTGTTTTTT	CASSLSIQNEKLFF
TRBV29-1	.	.	TRBJ2-2	TGCAGCGTCCCCGCAGGGCGGGGCCGGGGGACCGGGGAGCTGTTTTTT	CSVPAGRGRGTGELFF
TRBV5-1	.	.	TRBJ2-3	TGCGCCAGCAGCTTGGTGGCGGGAATGGCAGATACGCAGTATTTT	CASSLVAGMADTQYF